Listed below are T cell receptor beta chains from one sample, sequenced in a study of CD8 T cells in Susac syndrome. TCRdb redid the calling of the immunoSEQ multiplex PCR reads with MiXCR, one entry per CDR3 protein. The sample lists about 400,000 distinct CDR3 sequences, more than 80% occurring once. Material: CD8+ T cells from PBMCs. Source of these receptors: a human donor with multiple sclerosis. Both conserved end residues are part of each CDR3. The order of the fields is CDR3 length, D gene, clone size, J gene, V gene, CDR3 protein, CDR3 DNA. A D gene is named only where the DNA matches it firmly. A row's size may be missing; if present it is once, few, many or a size class.

CDR3 length: 15; D gene: NA; clone size: NA; J gene: TRBJ2-2; V gene: TRBV5-4; CDR3 protein: CASSTKDRPTGELFF; CDR3 DNA: TGTGCCAGCAGCACCAAAGACAGGCCCACCGGGGAGCTGTTTTTT
CDR3 length: 16; D gene: TRBD2; clone size: NA; J gene: TRBJ2-7; V gene: TRBV7-9; CDR3 protein: CASSPLTSGRTHEQYF; CDR3 DNA: TGTGCCAGCAGCCCCTTGACTAGCGGGAGAACCCACGAGCAGTACTTC
CDR3 length: 15; D gene: NA; clone size: few; J gene: TRBJ2-7; V gene: TRBV6-5; CDR3 protein: CASSYSSIPSYEQYF; CDR3 DNA: TGTGCCAGCAGTTACTCGTCCATTCCCTCCTACGAGCAGTACTTC
CDR3 length: 12; D gene: NA; clone size: NA; J gene: TRBJ2-7; V gene: TRBV6-1; CDR3 protein: CASLGQTYEQYF; CDR3 DNA: TGTGCCAGCCTCGGCCAGACCTACGAGCAGTACTTC
CDR3 length: 15; D gene: NA; clone size: NA; J gene: TRBJ2-2; V gene: TRBV21-1; CDR3 protein: CASSRGVTNTGELFF; CDR3 DNA: TGTGCCAGCAGCCGGGGGGTTACGAACACCGGGGAGCTGTTTTTT
CDR3 length: 12; D gene: NA; clone size: NA; J gene: TRBJ1-2; V gene: TRBV12-3/TRBV12-4; CDR3 protein: CASSLAPGGYTF; CDR3 DNA: TGTGCCAGCAGTTTAGCGCCGGGAGGCTACACCTTC
CDR3 length: 13; D gene: NA; clone size: NA; J gene: TRBJ1-1; V gene: TRBV7-4; CDR3 protein: CASSLSIDTEAFF; CDR3 DNA: TGTGCCAGCAGCTTATCCATCGACACTGAAGCTTTCTTT
CDR3 length: 16; D gene: NA; clone size: NA; J gene: TRBJ2-1; V gene: TRBV9; CDR3 protein: CASSPEVEGPYNEQFF; CDR3 DNA: TGTGCCAGCAGCCCCGAAGTCGAAGGTCCCTACAATGAGCAGTTCTTC
CDR3 length: 14; D gene: NA; clone size: NA; J gene: TRBJ2-7; V gene: TRBV10-1; CDR3 protein: CASSSKGDSYEQYF; CDR3 DNA: TGCGCCAGCAGTAGTAAGGGCGACTCCTACGAGCAGTACTTC
CDR3 length: 13; D gene: TRBD1; clone size: NA; J gene: TRBJ1-1; V gene: TRBV5-4; CDR3 protein: CASTLKGQGLAFF; CDR3 DNA: TGTGCCAGCACCCTCAAGGGACAGGGTTTGGCTTTCTTT
CDR3 length: 16; D gene: NA; clone size: NA; J gene: TRBJ1-5; V gene: TRBV6-2/TRBV6-3; CDR3 protein: CASSYLWTDSNQPQHF; CDR3 DNA: TGTGCCAGCAGTTACCTATGGACGGATAGCAATCAGCCCCAGCATTTT
CDR3 length: 16; D gene: NA; clone size: NA; J gene: TRBJ1-1; V gene: TRBV7-6; CDR3 protein: CASSPHLGSGVTEAFF; CDR3 DNA: TGTGCCAGCAGTCCCCACCTCGGGTCAGGGGTCACTGAAGCTTTCTTT
CDR3 length: 17; D gene: NA; clone size: NA; J gene: TRBJ2-4; V gene: TRBV3-1; CDR3 protein: CASSPGPRTDATNIQYF; CDR3 DNA: TGTGCCAGCAGCCCTGGACCCCGGACAGACGCTACGAACATTCAGTACTTC
CDR3 length: 18; D gene: TRBD2; clone size: NA; J gene: TRBJ2-1; V gene: TRBV4-1; CDR3 protein: CASNPLLAGGPVVNEQFF; CDR3 DNA: TGCGCCAGCAACCCGCTTCTAGCGGGGGGGCCCGTGGTCAATGAGCAGTTCTTC
CDR3 length: 13; D gene: NA; clone size: NA; J gene: TRBJ2-3; V gene: TRBV27; CDR3 protein: CASSRRSTDTQYF; CDR3 DNA: TGTGCCAGCAGTCGAAGAAGCACAGATACGCAGTATTTT
CDR3 length: 14; D gene: NA; clone size: NA; J gene: TRBJ2-7; V gene: TRBV6-5; CDR3 protein: CASSYARLGYEQYF; CDR3 DNA: TGTGCCAGCAGTTACGCCAGGTTAGGGTACGAGCAGTACTTC
CDR3 length: 15; D gene: NA; clone size: NA; J gene: TRBJ2-6; V gene: TRBV5-1; CDR3 protein: CASSLESSGANVLTF; CDR3 DNA: TGTGCCAGCAGCTTAGAAAGTTCTGGGGCCAACGTCCTGACTTTC
CDR3 length: 16; D gene: TRBD1; clone size: NA; J gene: TRBJ2-1; V gene: TRBV7-3; CDR3 protein: CASSLRAGGAYNEQFF; CDR3 DNA: TGTGCCAGCAGCCTAAGGGCAGGGGGCGCCTACAATGAGCAGTTCTTC
CDR3 length: 14; D gene: NA; clone size: NA; J gene: TRBJ1-1; V gene: TRBV6-6; CDR3 protein: CASSYEGGGTEAFF; CDR3 DNA: TGTGCCAGCAGTTACGAGGGTGGGGGCACTGAAGCTTTCTTT
CDR3 length: 13; D gene: TRBD1; clone size: NA; J gene: TRBJ2-7; V gene: TRBV19; CDR3 protein: CASSLDRVSEQYF; CDR3 DNA: TGTGCCAGTAGCTTGGACAGGGTGAGCGAGCAGTACTTC
CDR3 length: 13; D gene: NA; clone size: few; J gene: TRBJ2-7; V gene: TRBV6-5; CDR3 protein: CASSFSSSYEQYF; CDR3 DNA: TGTGCCAGCAGCTTCAGCAGCTCCTACGAGCAGTACTTC
CDR3 length: 13; D gene: NA; clone size: once; J gene: TRBJ1-4; V gene: TRBV4-1; CDR3 protein: CASSEGLFEKLFF; CDR3 DNA: TGCGCCAGCAGCGAGGGATTGTTTGAAAAACTGTTTTTT
CDR3 length: 15; D gene: TRBD1; clone size: NA; J gene: TRBJ2-5; V gene: TRBV2; CDR3 protein: CASSARSGGEETQYF; CDR3 DNA: TGTGCCAGCAGTGCTAGGTCAGGGGGCGAGGAGACCCAGTACTTC
CDR3 length: 14; D gene: NA; clone size: NA; J gene: TRBJ2-7; V gene: TRBV12-3/TRBV12-4; CDR3 protein: CASRGTDDTYEQYF; CDR3 DNA: TGTGCCAGCAGGGGGACGGACGATACCTACGAGCAGTACTTC
CDR3 length: 15; D gene: NA; clone size: NA; J gene: TRBJ1-5; V gene: TRBV7-8; CDR3 protein: CASSLGRGGRQPQHF; CDR3 DNA: TGTGCCAGCAGCTTAGGCAGGGGAGGTCGTCAGCCCCAGCATTTT
CDR3 length: 15; D gene: NA; clone size: NA; J gene: TRBJ2-3; V gene: TRBV12-3/TRBV12-4; CDR3 protein: CASSPTGISEDTQYF; CDR3 DNA: TGTGCCAGCAGTCCCACAGGGATTTCAGAAGATACGCAGTATTTT
CDR3 length: 18; D gene: NA; clone size: NA; J gene: TRBJ1-6; V gene: TRBV27; CDR3 protein: CASTPRGAGSVLGSPLHF; CDR3 DNA: TGTGCCAGCACCCCTCGGGGGGCGGGATCGGTACTAGGCTCACCCCTCCACTTT
CDR3 length: 16; D gene: NA; clone size: NA; J gene: TRBJ2-1; V gene: TRBV7-7; CDR3 protein: CASSYVVGDAVNEQFF; CDR3 DNA: TGTGCTAGCAGCTACGTGGTAGGTGACGCGGTTAACGAGCAGTTCTTC
CDR3 length: 13; D gene: TRBD1; clone size: once; J gene: TRBJ1-1; V gene: TRBV5-1; CDR3 protein: CASSPDRVSEAFF; CDR3 DNA: TGCGCCAGCAGCCCGGACAGGGTAAGCGAAGCTTTCTTT
CDR3 length: 15; D gene: NA; clone size: NA; J gene: TRBJ2-6; V gene: TRBV7-2; CDR3 protein: CASSHQFSGANVLTF; CDR3 DNA: TGTGCCAGCAGCCATCAATTTTCTGGGGCCAACGTCCTGACTTTC
CDR3 length: 13; D gene: NA; clone size: NA; J gene: TRBJ2-3; V gene: TRBV5-1; CDR3 protein: CASSPGLADTQYF; CDR3 DNA: TGCGCCAGCAGCCCCGGACTGGCAGATACGCAGTATTTT
CDR3 length: 16; D gene: NA; clone size: few; J gene: TRBJ2-1; V gene: TRBV5-1; CDR3 protein: CASSALGDSFYNEQFF; CDR3 DNA: TGCGCCAGCAGCGCCCTGGGGGACTCCTTCTACAATGAGCAGTTCTTC
CDR3 length: 12; D gene: NA; clone size: NA; J gene: TRBJ2-3; V gene: TRBV29-1; CDR3 protein: CSVSSLGDTQYF; CDR3 DNA: TGCAGCGTTTCCTCCCTTGGAGATACGCAGTATTTT
CDR3 length: 16; D gene: NA; clone size: NA; J gene: TRBJ1-1; V gene: TRBV20-1; CDR3 protein: CSARDRGSTLGTEAFF; CDR3 DNA: TGCAGTGCTAGAGATCGAGGTAGCACCTTGGGCACTGAAGCTTTCTTT
CDR3 length: 16; D gene: NA; clone size: NA; J gene: TRBJ2-1; V gene: TRBV7-9; CDR3 protein: CASSLEPGMTNNEQFF; CDR3 DNA: TGTGCCAGCAGCTTAGAACCAGGGATGACGAACAATGAGCAGTTCTTC
CDR3 length: 13; D gene: NA; clone size: NA; J gene: TRBJ1-2; V gene: TRBV27; CDR3 protein: CASSFSGTWDYTF; CDR3 DNA: TGTGCCAGCAGTTTCTCCGGGACGTGGGACTACACCTTC
CDR3 length: 14; D gene: TRBD1; clone size: NA; J gene: TRBJ2-7; V gene: TRBV27; CDR3 protein: CASSWYRGTYEQYF; CDR3 DNA: TGTGCCAGCAGTTGGTACAGGGGGACCTACGAGCAGTACTTC
CDR3 length: 16; D gene: TRBD2; clone size: NA; J gene: TRBJ2-7; V gene: TRBV6-6; CDR3 protein: CASSPLAGDLSYEQYF; CDR3 DNA: TGTGCCAGCAGCCCCCTAGCGGGGGACCTTTCCTACGAGCAGTACTTC
CDR3 length: 15; D gene: NA; clone size: NA; J gene: TRBJ2-3; V gene: TRBV2; CDR3 protein: CASSPSAYTTDTQYF; CDR3 DNA: TGTGCCAGCAGTCCTTCAGCCTACACCACAGATACGCAGTATTTT
CDR3 length: 14; D gene: NA; clone size: few; J gene: TRBJ2-2; V gene: TRBV25-1; CDR3 protein: CASRRGGDTGELFF; CDR3 DNA: TGTGCCAGCAGAAGGGGGGGGGACACCGGGGAGCTGTTTTTT
CDR3 length: 15; D gene: NA; clone size: NA; J gene: TRBJ2-1; V gene: TRBV12-3/TRBV12-4; CDR3 protein: CASSYLESSYNEQFF; CDR3 DNA: TGTGCCAGCAGTTATTTGGAATCCTCCTACAATGAGCAGTTCTTC
CDR3 length: 15; D gene: TRBD2; clone size: NA; J gene: TRBJ2-1; V gene: TRBV27; CDR3 protein: CASRHGTSEYNEQFF; CDR3 DNA: TGTGCCAGCAGACACGGGACTAGCGAATACAATGAGCAGTTCTTC
CDR3 length: 18; D gene: TRBD1; clone size: once; J gene: TRBJ1-4; V gene: TRBV7-9; CDR3 protein: CASSLTLTGAVGNEKLFF; CDR3 DNA: TGTGCCAGCAGCTTAACCTTGACAGGGGCGGTCGGTAATGAAAAACTGTTTTTT
CDR3 length: 16; D gene: NA; clone size: NA; J gene: TRBJ1-1; V gene: TRBV3-1; CDR3 protein: CASSPGSILKGTEAFF; CDR3 DNA: TGTGCCAGCAGCCCCGGATCAATTCTCAAGGGCACTGAAGCTTTCTTT